These 11 T cell receptor beta chains were all obtained from the same sample, sequenced in a study of blood T cell repertoires in COVID-19. The table came from immunoSEQ multiplex PCR; TCRdb's copy has only in-frame clones and leaves some out. Among 100,000 to 150,000 clones listed, 90% were seen once. The specimen was peripheral blood. These receptors were taken from a woman in her sixties or seventies with COVID-19, enrolled during active disease.

The J gene is TRBJ2-2, the V gene TRBV6-1; the match to TRBD2 covers 10 bases. The V gene's germline CDR1 is MNHNS and CDR2 SASEGT. CDR3 length: 16 residues. V lost 4 bases to trimming and J lost 5 bases; unmatched junction nucleotides: 7. The DNA of the CDR3 is TGTGCCAGCAGTGGGGGACTAGCGAGGGGGACCGGGGAGCTGTTTTTT. Translating it yields CASSGGLARGTGELFF.

This chain joins TRBV2 and TRBJ2-7; 11 positions match TRBD1. Germline values: CDR1 SNHLY, CDR2 FYNNEI. Trimming took 4 bases from V and 5 from J; bases not matched to a gene: 7. The CDR3 sequence is 15 residues long. The CDR3 reads CASSVWDRGSDEQYF. CDR3 sequence (DNA): TGTGCCAGCAGTGTATGGGACAGGGGGTCCGACGAGCAGTACTTC.

The chain combines TRBV19 with TRBJ2-5, with TRBD1 as a possible D gene (5 bases). Per germline, CDR1 LNHDA and CDR2 SQIVND (reference sequence). This CDR3 comprises 16 residues. The ends were cut back, 0 bases at V and 5 bases at J, with 16 bases in the middle. CDR3 amino acids: CASSIDRARVGETQYF. CDR3 coding DNA: TGTGCCAGTAGTATAGATCGGGCCAGGGTCGGGGAGACCCAGTACTTC.

The rearrangement uses TRBV6-1 and TRBJ1-5; D perhaps matches TRBD1 (6 bases). CDR1 is MNHNS, CDR2 SASEGT, per germline. The CDR3 runs to 15 residues. Between the trimmed V and J ends, which lost 2 bases and 4 bases, there was a span of 12 bases. The CDR3 loop is CASSENQGWNQPQHF. Here the CDR3 DNA reads TGTGCCAGCAGTGAAAACCAGGGGTGGAATCAGCCCCAGCATTTT.

The chain combines TRBV3-1 (or the pseudogene TRBV3-2) with TRBJ2-7; possible D gene TRBD1, 6 bases. V lost 1 base to trimming and J lost 3 bases, with 10 bases between them. The CDR3 is 14 residues long. The germline CDR1 and CDR2 sequences are LGHDT and YNNKEL (reference sequence). In DNA form, the CDR3 reads TGTGCCAGCAGCCAAGGTACAGGGCGCTACGAGCAGTACTTC. Its translation is CASSQGTGRYEQYF.

This chain connects TRBV5-1 to TRBJ2-7; 9 positions match TRBD1. There are 15 residues in the CDR3. Germline loops: CDR1 SGHRS, CDR2 YFSETQ. With V trimmed by 4 bases and J by 4 bases, 9 bases remained unmatched. The CDR3 loop reads CASSPRTGEGYEQYF. The CDR3 DNA reads TGCGCCAGCAGCCCGAGGACAGGGGAAGGATACGAGCAGTACTTC.

The gene calls are TRBV14 and TRBJ2-7, with 11 bases that match TRBD1. CDR3 length: 17 amino acids. Germline trimming cut 2 bases from V and 0 bases from J; bases unmatched to any gene: 6. From germline, CDR1 is SGHDN and CDR2 FVKESK. CDR3 in DNA: TGTGCCAGCAGCCAATGGCGGGACAGGGGGAGCTCCTACGAGCAGTACTTC. Protein product: CASSQWRDRGSSYEQYF.

CDR3 amino acids: CASSLTGSLGYTF. The CDR3 DNA reads TGTGCCAGCAGTTTGACAGGGTCTCTTGGCTACACCTTC. The chain links TRBV6-5 to TRBJ1-2; TRBD1 matches 7 bases. Germline assignment: CDR1 MNHEY and CDR2 SVGAGI. Trimming took 4 bases from V and 7 from J; bases not matched to a gene: 6. The CDR3 runs 13 residues.

The V and J genes are TRBV11-2 and TRBJ1-5, with D possibly being TRBD1 (5 bases). The CDR3 covers 13 residues. CDR1 is SGHAT and CDR2 is FQNNGV in the germline V gene. Trimming took off 5 bases at V and 12 bases at J, with 17 bases between the two ends. CDR3 DNA sequence: TGTGCCAGCAGCCATGGAGGGGTGACGGGCCAGCATTTT. It is translated as CASSHGGVTGQHF.

The chain couples TRBV3-1 (or the pseudogene TRBV3-2) to TRBJ2-3; 12 nucleotides align to TRBD2. CDR3 length: 17 amino acids. Germline CDR1 LGHDT, CDR2 YNNKEL (reference sequence). V lost 3 bases, J lost 5 bases, and 9 bases stayed unmatched. The CDR3 nucleotides read TGTGCCAGCAGCCACCAAAGACTAGCGGGGGCCGGAGATACGCAGTATTTT. As protein: CASSHQRLAGAGDTQYF.

The chain uses TRBV5-1 and TRBJ2-2; TRBD1 agrees at 8 bases. Germline V gives CDR1 SGHRS, CDR2 YFSETQ. V gave up 5 bases and J gave up 0 bases; unmatched junction bases: 6. This CDR3 has 16 residues. CDR3 bases: TGCGCCAGCAGAGCAAGGACAGGGCCGAACACCGGGGAGCTGTTTTTT. Protein product: CASRARTGPNTGELFF.